This T cell receptor (beta chain) stems from a study of regulatory T cells in long-lasting Graves disease. Study conclusions and caveats: Under persistent disease, TRBV28, TRBJ1-2 and TRBJ2-5 were used preferentially. New patients shared 950 to 1,000 public clonotypes, fewer than the roughly 2,500 shared by persistent patients.

Specified time point: newly diagnosed GD, antithyroid drugs for less than 3 months. The TCR library used RNA extracted from PBMCs. The germline V gene encodes CDR1 MDHEN and CDR2 SYDVKM. CDR3 size: 14 residues. Trimming cost V 3 bases and J 4 bases, with 9 bases left between them. This clonotype was counted between two and nine times. Its antigen is unidentified. TCR beta libraries were built with iRepertoire HTBI primers and Arm-PCR of CDR3 regions. Each CDR3 protein gets one entry after TCRdb re-called the multiplex PCR reads with MiXCR. This table holds 440,000 or so distinct CDR3 sequences, around 14% found once. The same sample was also used in a study of T cells in Graves' hyperthyroidism and ophthalmopathy. This second study says: Criteria for exclusion of patients were uncontrolled infection, other autoimmune disease, pregnancy or lactation.

The receptor was isolated from a woman in her 30s with Graves disease. V and J are TRBV28 and TRBJ1-4; D is unclear. The material was peripheral blood mononuclear cells (PBMCs), obtained at new diagnosis, from a patient treated with antithyroid drugs. CDR3 sequence (DNA): TGTGCCAGCAGTTTTGGGCGGAGTAATGAAAAACTGTTTTTT. It is translated as CASSFGRSNEKLFF.